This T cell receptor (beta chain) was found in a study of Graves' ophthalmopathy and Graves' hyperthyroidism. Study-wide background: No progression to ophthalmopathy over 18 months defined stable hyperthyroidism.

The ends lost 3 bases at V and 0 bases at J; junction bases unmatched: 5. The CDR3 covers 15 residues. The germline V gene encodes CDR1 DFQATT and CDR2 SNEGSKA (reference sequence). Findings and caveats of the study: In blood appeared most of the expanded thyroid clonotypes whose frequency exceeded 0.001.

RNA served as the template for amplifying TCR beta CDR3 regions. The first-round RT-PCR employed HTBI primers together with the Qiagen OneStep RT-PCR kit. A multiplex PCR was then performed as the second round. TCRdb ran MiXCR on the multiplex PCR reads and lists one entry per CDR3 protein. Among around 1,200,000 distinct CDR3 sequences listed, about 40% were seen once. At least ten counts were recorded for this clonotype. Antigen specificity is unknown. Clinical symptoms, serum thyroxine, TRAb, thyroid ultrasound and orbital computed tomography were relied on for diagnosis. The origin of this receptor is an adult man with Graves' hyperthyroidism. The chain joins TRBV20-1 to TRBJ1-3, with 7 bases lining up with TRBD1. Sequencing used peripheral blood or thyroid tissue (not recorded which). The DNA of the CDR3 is TGCAGTGCTAGCCCGGGACAGATCTCTGGAAACACCATATATTTT. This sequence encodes CSASPGQISGNTIYF.